This T cell receptor beta chain was captured by sequencing in a study of T cells in Graves' hyperthyroidism and ophthalmopathy. An approximately 10 ml volume of fresh peripheral blood provided the PBMCs. The sample holds many counts of this clonotype. The TCR beta CDR3 regions underwent amplification using RNA transcripts as the source. Researchers ran a first-round RT-PCR on the TCR CDR3 using the HTBI primer set. TCRdb called the multiplex PCR reads again in MiXCR, with one record for every CDR3 protein. The sample includes over 250,000 distinct CDR3 sequences, 22% of them seen just once. J lost 4 bases, V lost 6 bases, and 12 bases had no gene match. The CDR3 contains 16 residues. Germline CDR1 and CDR2: MNHEY and SMNVEV (reference sequence).

Sample: blood. The chain couples TRBV27 to TRBJ1-2; 9 nucleotides line up with TRBD1. The source of this sequence is a man aged 30-40 years with Graves' ophthalmopathy. The CDR3 protein is CASRELDRGGGYGYTF. CDR3 DNA sequence: TGTGCCAGCAGGGAGCTGGACAGGGGAGGCGGCTATGGCTACACCTTC.